This is a list of T cell receptor beta chains from one sample in a study of human T cells and chemical hapten exposure. One entry per CDR3 protein results from TCRdb running MiXCR on the RACE reads. This table holds 110,000 or so distinct CDR3 sequences, less than 10% found once. The specimen was whole blood, collected in connection with sensitization to the hapten diphenylcyclopropenone (DPC). These receptors were taken from a woman aged 35 to 49 with alopecia areata. Some clones in this sample may be carry-over from other donors' samples. The CDR3 runs from the conserved cysteine through the conserved F or W. The D gene is left open where the match is weak. Some rows mark clone size as missing; the rest say once, few, many or name a class of expanded clone.

many . TRBJ2-7 18 TRBV21-1 CASPKGERSGSLSYEQYF TGTGCCAGCCCGAAAGGGGAGAGAAGCGGCAGCCTTTCCTACGAGCAGTACTTC
many . TRBJ2-1 10 TRBV28 CATGTREQFF TGTGCCACCGGGACCCGAGAACAGTTCTTC
few TRBD1 TRBJ2-1 14 TRBV5-5 CASSSDRGLNEQFF TGTGCCAGCAGCTCCGACAGGGGGCTAAATGAGCAGTTCTTC
many TRBD1 TRBJ1-1 15 TRBV4-1 CASSQPDRAYTEAFF TGCGCCAGCAGCCAACCGGACAGGGCCTACACTGAAGCTTTCTTT
many TRBD1 TRBJ2-5 14 TRBV15 CATSSLGQRETQYF TGTGCCACCAGCAGCCTGGGACAGAGAGAGACCCAGTACTTC
. TRBD1 TRBJ2-7 13 TRBV20-1 CSASDRGFYEQYF TGCAGTGCTAGTGACAGGGGCTTCTACGAGCAGTACTTC
. TRBD1 TRBJ2-5 17 TRBV11-2 CASSAGQGELFGETQYF TGTGCCAGCAGCGCGGGACAGGGGGAACTGTTTGGAGAGACCCAGTACTTC
many TRBD1 TRBJ2-7 14 TRBV18 CASSRDRGPYEQYF TGTGCCAGCTCACGGGACAGGGGGCCCTACGAGCAGTACTTC
few . TRBJ1-1 13 TRBV29-1 CSVESLWGTEAFF TGCAGCGTTGAGAGTCTCTGGGGCACTGAAGCTTTCTTT
many . TRBJ2-7 15 TRBV7-8 CASRVWQGPSYEQYF TGTGCCAGCAGGGTATGGCAGGGCCCCTCCTACGAGCAGTACTTC
few TRBD2 TRBJ2-5 14 TRBV29-1 CSVDPSGGQKTQYF TGCAGCGTTGATCCTAGCGGGGGCCAGAAGACCCAGTACTTC
many . TRBJ1-6 14 TRBV12-3/TRBV12-4 CASRPGLNNSPLHF TGTGCCAGCAGGCCGGGACTGAATAATTCACCCCTCCACTTT
many TRBD2 TRBJ2-1 18 TRBV3-1 CASSQAAGGHLSYNEQFF TGTGCCAGCAGCCAAGCAGCGGGGGGCCATCTCTCCTACAATGAGCAGTTCTTC
. . TRBJ2-3 17 TRBV10-1 CASSDQTAPRGTDTQYF TGCGCCAGCAGTGATCAGACTGCTCCGAGGGGTACAGATACGCAGTATTTT
. . TRBJ2-3 15 TRBV6-6 CASSYPTRSADTQYF TGTGCCAGCAGTTACCCGACTAGGTCGGCAGATACGCAGTATTTT
few TRBD2 TRBJ2-1 15 TRBV7-2 CASSLSGGAIGPQFF TGTGCCAGCAGCTTAAGCGGGGGGGCAATCGGGCCACAGTTCTTC
. TRBD2 TRBJ2-7 15 TRBV7-2 CASSPGGDGPYEQYF TGTGCCAGCAGCCCTGGGGGGGACGGGCCCTACGAGCAGTACTTC